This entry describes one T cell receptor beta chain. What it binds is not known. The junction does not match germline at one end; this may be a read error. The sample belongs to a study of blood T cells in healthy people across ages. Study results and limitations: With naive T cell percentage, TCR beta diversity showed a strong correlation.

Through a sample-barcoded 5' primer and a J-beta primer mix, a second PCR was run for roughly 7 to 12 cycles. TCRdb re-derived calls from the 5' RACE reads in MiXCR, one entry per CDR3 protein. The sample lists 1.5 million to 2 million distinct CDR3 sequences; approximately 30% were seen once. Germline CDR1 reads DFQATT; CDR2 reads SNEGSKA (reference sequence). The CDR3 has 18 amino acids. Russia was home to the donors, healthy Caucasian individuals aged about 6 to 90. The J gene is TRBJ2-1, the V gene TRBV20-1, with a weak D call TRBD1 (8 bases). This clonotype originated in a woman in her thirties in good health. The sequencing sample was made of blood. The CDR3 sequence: CSARDRSQGGGVYNKQFF. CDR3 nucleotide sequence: TGCAGTGCTAGAGATCGGTCACAGGGGGGAGGGGTTTACAATAAGCAGTTCTTC.